Below are 9 T cell receptor beta chains sequenced from a single sample in a study of T cells in Graves' hyperthyroidism and ophthalmopathy. Researchers took RNA transcripts and amplified the TCR beta CDR3 regions from them. TCR CDR3 underwent first-round RT-PCR with the HTBI primer set. TCRdb called the multiplex PCR reads again in MiXCR, with one record for every CDR3 protein. Of approximately 370,000 distinct CDR3 sequences in the sample, roughly 15% were seen once. Sequenced input: blood. These receptor sequences come from a woman aged 30 to 39 with Graves' hyperthyroidism that later progressed to Graves' ophthalmopathy.

The chain has TRBV25-1 and TRBJ2-5; 10 positions match TRBD1. The CDR3 is 14 amino acids. Germline V gene data show CDR1 as MGHDK and CDR2 as SYGVNS. V gave up 4 bases and J gave up 9 bases; unmatched junction bases: 8. CDR3 sequence reads: CASSGAGTGEAQYF. The DNA of the CDR3 is TGTGCCAGCAGTGGTGCCGGGACAGGGGAGGCCCAGTACTTC.

For the CDR3, the DNA is TGTGCCAGCAGCCAGCACCTGCCCGCCGGGGAGCTGTTTTTT. Its protein is CASSQHLPAGELFF. The rearrangement joins TRBV6-1 to TRBJ2-2; no firm D call. Germline CDR1 and CDR2: MNHNS and SASEGT. Trimming cost V 6 bases and J 6 bases, with 14 bases left between them. The CDR3 covers 14 residues.

At least ten counts were recorded for this clonotype. The genes are TRBV10-2 and TRBJ1-2, with no clear D. Germline V gene data show CDR1 as WSHSY and CDR2 as SAAADI. This CDR3 is built from 11 residues. The V end lost 0 bases, the J end lost 10 bases, and 6 bases lay between the germline ends. CDR3 sequence (DNA): TGCGCCAGCAGTGAGTCGGGAACCTACACCTTC. Protein product: CASSESGTYTF.

This clonotype has at least ten counts. This rearrangement joins TRBV15 to TRBJ1-4; unclear D gene. Germline-derived CDR1 and CDR2 are LNHNV and YYDKDF (reference sequence). The CDR3 consists of 14 residues. Trimming stripped 3 bases from V and 7 bases from J, with 12 bases between. The CDR3 reads CATSSSRSSEKLFF. The CDR3, as DNA: TGTGCCACCAGCAGCTCACGTTCGTCTGAAAAACTGTTTTTT.

This clonotype has a handful of counts. Here the CDR3 DNA reads TGTGCTAGTGGTTCGACAGAGGTTGACACCATATATTTT. It encodes CASGSTEVDTIYF. The gene calls are TRBV12-5 and TRBJ1-3; weak D call: TRBD1 (5 bases). Trimming cost V 4 bases and J 8 bases, with 12 bases left between them. The germline V gene encodes CDR1 LGHNT and CDR2 FRNRAP. This CDR3 spans 13 amino acids.

This clonotype has just one count. The V call is TRBV30, the J call TRBJ1-6; D possibly corresponds to TRBD1 (6 bases). Germline CDR1 reads GTSNPN; CDR2 reads SVGIG (reference sequence). The germline V and J ends were trimmed by 3 bases and 8 bases, with 17 bases remaining between them. CDR3 size: 15 residues. CDR3 loop: CAWSGRRTAHSPLHF. The CDR3 DNA reads as TGTGCCTGGAGCGGCCGTCGGACAGCACATTCACCCCTCCACTTT.

Many counts were recorded for this clonotype. V and J are TRBV6-2 or TRBV6-3 and TRBJ2-1; D remains ambiguous. This CDR3 is built from 14 residues. V was clipped by 2 bases and J by 9 bases, with 14 bases between them. Germline-derived CDR1 and CDR2 are MNHEY and SVGEGT. The DNA for the CDR3 is TGTGCCAGCAGTTACCTGCTCGGTACGACTGAGCAGTTCTTC. As protein: CASSYLLGTTEQFF.

The chain has TRBV5-1 and TRBJ2-3, with 13 bases identical to TRBD2. Germline CDR1 reads SGHRS; CDR2 reads YFSETQ. V dropped 0 bases and J dropped 2; count of bases not matched to a gene: 6. The CDR3 runs to 18 residues. The CDR3 loop is CASSLGLAGGLSTDTQYF. CDR3 in DNA: TGCGCCAGCAGCTTGGGACTAGCGGGAGGCCTATCCACAGATACGCAGTATTTT.

The chain has TRBV7-8 and TRBJ2-1; 10 bases are a match to TRBD2. The junction had 7 bases not matched to a gene; V was cut back by 2 bases and J by 9 bases. CDR1 and CDR2 from the germline V gene are SGHVS and FQNEAQ. The CDR3 extends over 15 amino acids. The CDR3 region is CASSLTLAGVGEQFF. The CDR3 DNA reads as TGTGCCAGCAGCTTAACCCTAGCGGGAGTCGGTGAGCAGTTCTTC.